Sequencing of this T cell receptor (beta chain) was carried out in a study of vaccination and CD4 T cells after COVID-19. Across the study: Four females and six males made up the convalescents, with two Hispanic. Post-vaccine sample collection happened at a median of approximately 10 weeks after dose two, ranging 14 to 241. In the control cultures, a CEFX pool, an HIV-1 Nef pool, or no peptide was supplied.

The germline gives CDR1 SGHVS, CDR2 FNYEAQ. The CDR3 runs to 16 residues. The trim removed 1 base at V and 2 bases at J, leaving 6 bases unmatched. Sequencing of the DNA from cultured CD4+ T cells was carried out with the Oncomine TCR Beta short-read assay. It was cultured CD4+ T cells from which genomic DNA was extracted. Each CDR3 protein gets one entry after TCRdb re-called the PCR reads with MiXCR. This table has approximately 8,300 distinct CDR3 sequences, about two thirds appearing once. The treatment: 10-day PBMC culture with coronavirus spike peptide pools or control peptides (ViraFEST assay). In regard to this clonotype: The antigen is undetermined.

The source material was cultured CD4+ T cells from blood, sampled after SARS-CoV-2 vaccination. The receptor was isolated from a human donor with COVID-19. The V and J genes are TRBV7-6 and TRBJ2-5, with TRBD1 matching 8 bases. The CDR3 loop is CASSLVARGPQETQYF. The DNA for the CDR3 is TGTGCCAGCAGCTTAGTGGCCAGGGGGCCGCAAGAGACCCAGTACTTC.